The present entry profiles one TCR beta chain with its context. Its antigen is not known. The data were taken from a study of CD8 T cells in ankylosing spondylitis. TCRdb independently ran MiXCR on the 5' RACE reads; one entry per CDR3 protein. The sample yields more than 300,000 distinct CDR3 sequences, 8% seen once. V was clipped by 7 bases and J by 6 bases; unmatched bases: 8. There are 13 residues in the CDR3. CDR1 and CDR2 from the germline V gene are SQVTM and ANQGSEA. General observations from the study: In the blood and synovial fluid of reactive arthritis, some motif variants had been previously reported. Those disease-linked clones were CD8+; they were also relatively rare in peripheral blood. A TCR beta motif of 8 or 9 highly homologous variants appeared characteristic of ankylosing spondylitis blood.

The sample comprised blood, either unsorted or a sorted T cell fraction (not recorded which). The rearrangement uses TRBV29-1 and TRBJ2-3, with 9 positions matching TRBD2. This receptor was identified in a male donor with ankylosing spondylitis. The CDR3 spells CSELAGVFDTQYF. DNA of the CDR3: TGCAGCGAGTTAGCGGGAGTGTTCGATACGCAGTATTTT.